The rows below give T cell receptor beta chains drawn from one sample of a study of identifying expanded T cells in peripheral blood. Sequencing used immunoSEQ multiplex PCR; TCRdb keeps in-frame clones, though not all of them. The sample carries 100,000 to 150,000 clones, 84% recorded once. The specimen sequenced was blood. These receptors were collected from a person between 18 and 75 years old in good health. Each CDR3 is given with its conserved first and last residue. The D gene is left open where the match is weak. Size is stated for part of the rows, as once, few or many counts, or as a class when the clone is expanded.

CDR3aa: CASSLDSGLEGYTF; CDR3nt: TGCGCCAGCAGCTTGGATTCTGGGCTCGAGGGCTACACCTTC; j_gene: TRBJ1-2; d_gene: .; abundance: few; v_gene: TRBV5-1; len: 14
CDR3aa: CAWSVSRSSGNTIYF; CDR3nt: TGTGCCTGGAGTGTATCCCGTAGCTCTGGAAACACCATATATTTT; j_gene: TRBJ1-3; d_gene: .; abundance: .; v_gene: TRBV30; len: 15
CDR3aa: CASSYSSGLANEQFF; CDR3nt: TGTGCCAGCAGTTACTCCTCGGGACTAGCAAACGAGCAGTTCTTC; j_gene: TRBJ2-1; d_gene: TRBD2; abundance: .; v_gene: TRBV10-3; len: 15
CDR3aa: CAWTWRQGRNNEQFF; CDR3nt: TGTGCCTGGACCTGGAGACAGGGGAGAAACAATGAGCAGTTCTTC; j_gene: TRBJ2-1; d_gene: TRBD1; abundance: .; v_gene: TRBV30; len: 15
CDR3aa: CASSLGSRSSYEQYF; CDR3nt: TGTGCCAGCAGCTTGGGAAGTCGCAGCTCCTACGAGCAGTACTTC; j_gene: TRBJ2-7; d_gene: .; abundance: .; v_gene: TRBV5-4; len: 15
CDR3aa: CASSRRTGRDEQYF; CDR3nt: TGTGCCAGCAGCCGCCGTACAGGGAGGGACGAGCAGTACTTC; j_gene: TRBJ2-7; d_gene: .; abundance: .; v_gene: TRBV7-6; len: 14
CDR3aa: CASSAGAGEGTEAFF; CDR3nt: TGTGCCAGCAGCGCCGGTGCGGGGGAGGGGACTGAAGCTTTCTTT; j_gene: TRBJ1-1; d_gene: .; abundance: once; v_gene: TRBV7-6; len: 15
CDR3aa: CASSQGRIKAFF; CDR3nt: TGTGCCAGCAGTCAAGGACGGATTAAAGCTTTCTTT; j_gene: TRBJ1-1; d_gene: .; abundance: .; v_gene: TRBV2; len: 12
CDR3aa: CASSYERSQFF; CDR3nt: TGTGCCAGCAGTTATGAGAGGTCACAGTTCTTC; j_gene: TRBJ2-1; d_gene: .; abundance: .; v_gene: TRBV6-6; len: 11
CDR3aa: CASRASGGAEDEQFF; CDR3nt: TGTGCCAGCAGAGCGAGCGGGGGGGCCGAAGATGAGCAGTTCTTC; j_gene: TRBJ2-1; d_gene: TRBD2; abundance: .; v_gene: TRBV7-6; len: 15
CDR3aa: CASSLAGPQGPGGKETQYF; CDR3nt: TGTGCCAGCAGCTTAGCCGGACCACAGGGCCCTGGGGGCAAAGAGACCCAGTACTTC; j_gene: TRBJ2-5; d_gene: .; abundance: once; v_gene: TRBV11-3; len: 19
CDR3aa: CAWSQLGGAEAFF; CDR3nt: TGTGCCTGGAGCCAACTGGGAGGAGCTGAAGCTTTCTTT; j_gene: TRBJ1-1; d_gene: .; abundance: .; v_gene: TRBV30; len: 13
CDR3aa: CASRLGGVSGNTIYF; CDR3nt: TGTGCCAGCAGACTGGGGGGGGTGTCTGGAAACACCATATATTTT; j_gene: TRBJ1-3; d_gene: .; abundance: .; v_gene: TRBV7-6; len: 15
CDR3aa: CASSYEGRRTGELFF; CDR3nt: TGTGCCAGCAGTTACGAGGGGCGCCGCACCGGGGAGCTGTTTTTT; j_gene: TRBJ2-2; d_gene: .; abundance: .; v_gene: TRBV6-6; len: 15
CDR3aa: CASSSPGQGTYNEQFF; CDR3nt: TGTGCCAGCAGTTCCCCCGGACAGGGGACCTACAATGAGCAGTTCTTC; j_gene: TRBJ2-1; d_gene: TRBD1; abundance: .; v_gene: TRBV7-9; len: 16